Below, 28 T cell receptor beta chains from the same sample are listed, as sequenced in a study of T cell changes during pregnancy in multiple sclerosis. Profiled with immunoSEQ multiplex PCR; TCRdb holds only in-frame clones, not every one. The table has 100,000 or so clones, 80% to 95% seen once. The source material was peripheral blood, sampled in the first trimester of pregnancy. Every receptor here comes from a female donor with multiple sclerosis, enrolled in a pregnancy study.

The genes are TRBV7-6 and TRBJ2-3, with 10 bases aligning to TRBD1. The CDR3 has 16 amino acids. Germline V gives CDR1 SGHVS, CDR2 FNYEAQ. Unmatched junction bases numbered 6, after V lost 4 bases and J lost 2 bases. CDR3 sequence: CASSSPGQGVTDTQYF. The CDR3, as DNA: TGTGCCAGCAGCTCCCCTGGACAGGGGGTCACAGATACGCAGTATTTT.

This clone was seen once. J is TRBJ2-7 and V is TRBV10-1, with 14 bases that match TRBD2. Germline V gene sequence: CDR1 WNHNN, CDR2 SYGVQD (reference sequence). Trimming cost V 0 bases and J 7 bases; bases outside gene matches: 5. The CDR3 runs 16 residues. CDR3 residues: CASSESGLAGGREQYF. CDR3 in DNA: TGCGCCAGCAGTGAGTCTGGACTAGCGGGGGGCCGGGAGCAGTACTTC.

This chain connects TRBV15 to TRBJ1-1; a possible D gene is TRBD1 (5 bases). V lost 2 bases and J lost 3, with 22 bases in between. Germline-derived CDR1 and CDR2 are LNHNV and YYDKDF (reference sequence). The CDR3 runs to 18 residues. DNA for the CDR3: TGTGCCACCAGCAGACCTCGGGGACCCCGGGAGACGGACACTGAAGCTTTCTTT. Amino acids: CATSRPRGPRETDTEAFF.

The chain is built from TRBV12-5 and TRBJ1-5; possibly TRBD1 for D (5 bases). The V end lost 5 bases, the J end lost 4 bases, and 12 bases lay between the germline ends. The germline V gene encodes CDR1 LGHNT and CDR2 FRNRAP. The CDR3 length is 14 residues. The CDR3 protein is CASGSWGGNQPQHF. In DNA, the CDR3 is TGTGCTAGTGGTAGTTGGGGGGGGAATCAGCCCCAGCATTTT.

The chain recombines TRBV5-4 with TRBJ1-6, with D maybe TRBD1 (5 bases). Germline V CDR1 and CDR2: SGHNT, YYREEE (reference sequence). V lost 0 bases, J lost 10 bases, and 11 bases lay in between. The CDR3 totals 14 residues. The CDR3 DNA reads as TGTGCCAGCAGCTTGGGAAGGGGAGGATCACCCCTCCACTTT. It translates to CASSLGRGGSPLHF.

The chain carries TRBV29-1 and TRBJ2-7, with 7 nucleotides matching TRBD1. This CDR3 is 12 amino acids long. Germline assignment: CDR1 SQVTM and CDR2 ANQGSEA. The junction had 7 bases not matched to a gene; V was cut back by 5 bases and J by 6 bases. The CDR3 protein is CSVWQTGAEQYF. Here the CDR3 DNA reads TGCAGCGTTTGGCAAACAGGGGCCGAGCAGTACTTC.

The rearrangement uses TRBV5-6 and TRBJ1-2, with 8 bases that match TRBD1. Germline V gene data show CDR1 as SGHDT and CDR2 as YYEEEE. J was trimmed by 6 bases and V by 5 bases; bases with no gene match: 6. The CDR3 has 13 amino acids. CDR3 amino acids: CASSYDRGNGYTF. The CDR3 DNA sequence: TGTGCCAGCAGTTACGACAGGGGCAATGGCTACACCTTC. Full variable domain (rest looked up from reference TRBV5-6 and TRBJ1-2): DAGVTQSPTHLIKTRGQQVTLRCSPKSGHDTVSWYQQALGQGPQFIFQYYEEEERQRGNFPDRFSGHQFPNYSSELNVNALLLGDSALYLCASSYDRGNGYTFGSGTRLTVV.

The CDR3 DNA reads TGTGCCAGCGGGCCAGGGGGCACTGAAGCTTTCTTT. It translates to CASGPGGTEAFF. The rearrangement joins TRBV7-9 to TRBJ1-1, with 7 nucleotides matching TRBD1. This CDR3 is built from 12 residues. The germline CDR1 and CDR2 sequences are SEHNR and FQNEAQ (reference sequence). V was pared by 8 bases and J by 4 bases, with 4 bases of the junction left unmatched.

V and J are TRBV7-3 and TRBJ2-1; 8 bases line up with TRBD1. Germline trimming cut 9 bases from V and 10 bases from J; bases unmatched to any gene: 8. CDR1 is SGHTA and CDR2 is FQGTGA in the germline V gene. This CDR3 has 12 residues. The chain's CDR3 is CASQDWDREQFF. The DNA of the CDR3 is TGTGCCAGTCAAGACTGGGACAGGGAGCAGTTCTTC.

This chain connects TRBV7-3 to TRBJ1-2, with D unclear. V lost 5 bases and J lost 6, with 16 bases in between. The CDR3 has 14 amino acids. Germline V CDR1 and CDR2: SGHTA, FQGTGA. CDR3 DNA sequence: TGTGCCAGCAGCACTTACAGCGGGCAAGATGGCTACACCTTC. It specifies CASSTYSGQDGYTF.

This rearrangement joins TRBV5-1 to TRBJ1-2; TRBD1 is a possible D gene (6 bases). CDR1 is SGHRS and CDR2 is YFSETQ in the germline V gene. Trimming took off 0 bases at V and 6 bases at J, with 6 bases between the two ends. The CDR3 loop spans 12 amino acids. CDR3 nucleotide sequence: TGCGCCAGCAGCTTGGAGGGGGATGGCTACACCTTC. It translates to CASSLEGDGYTF.

This sequence joins TRBV18 and TRBJ2-7; D is uncertain. This CDR3 contains 14 residues. CDR1 is KGHSH, CDR2 LQKENI, per germline. V lost 1 base and J 1 base, leaving 8 bases between the germline ends. CDR3 residues: CASSPLPESYEQYF. The CDR3 DNA is TGTGCCAGCTCACCACTGCCAGAATCCTACGAGCAGTACTTC.

J is TRBJ2-3 and V is TRBV15; 10 nucleotides align to TRBD1. The J segment lost 0 bases and the V segment lost 3 bases, leaving 0 bases of the junction unmatched. CDR1 and CDR2 from the germline V gene are LNHNV and YYDKDF (reference sequence). The CDR3 sequence is 15 residues long. The CDR3 coding sequence is TGTGCCACCAGCAGGGGACAGGGGAGCACAGATACGCAGTATTTT. Its protein is CATSRGQGSTDTQYF.

The chain has TRBV23-1 and TRBJ2-1; 10 nucleotides align to TRBD1. TRBV23-1 is an ORF for which the function is uncertain. The CDR3 is made up of 15 amino acids. V trimming: 6 bases; J trimming: 1 base; junction bases outside the gene matches: 3. This CDR3 reads CASSPGQGSYNEQFF. The CDR3 coding sequence is TGCGCCAGCAGCCCGGGACAGGGGTCCTACAATGAGCAGTTCTTC.

In DNA, the CDR3 is TGTGCCAGCAGCTACGGGGGACAGTCCATCTCCTACGAGCAGTACTTC. It encodes CASSYGGQSISYEQYF. The chain uses TRBV5-6 and TRBJ2-7, with TRBD1 as a possible D gene (7 bases). Germline V lookup: CDR1 SGHDT, CDR2 YYEEEE. This CDR3 contains 16 residues. Trimming took off 3 bases at V and 0 bases at J, with 16 bases between the two ends.

The CDR3 region is CASSETGPYGYTF. The CDR3, as DNA: TGTGCCAGCAGTGAGACAGGGCCCTATGGCTACACCTTC. The J gene is TRBJ1-2, the V gene TRBV2, with TRBD1 matching 7 bases. The CDR3 totals 13 residues. V dropped 3 bases and J dropped 4; count of bases not matched to a gene: 2. Germline CDR1 SNHLY, CDR2 FYNNEI.

The chain links TRBV2 to TRBJ1-5; D possibly corresponds to TRBD1 (6 bases). CDR3 size: 14 residues. V lost 6 bases, J lost 7 bases, and 16 bases lay in between. Germline V gene data show CDR1 as SNHLY and CDR2 as FYNNEI. This chain's CDR3 is CASRTSLDRQPQHF. As DNA, the CDR3 is TGTGCCAGCAGGACAAGTCTGGACAGACAGCCCCAGCATTTT.

V gene TRBV6-4 combines with J gene TRBJ2-3; 8 bases match TRBD2. The V gene's germline CDR1 is MRHNA and CDR2 SNTAGT. The trim removed 9 bases at V and 5 bases at J, leaving 13 bases unmatched. CDR3 length equals 15 residues. CDR3 residues: CARSGGRGKRDTQYF. The CDR3 DNA is TGTGCCAGGAGCGGGGGAAGGGGGAAAAGAGATACGCAGTATTTT.

This clone is a singleton in its sample. The chain uses TRBV7-9 and TRBJ2-5, with D possibly matching TRBD1 (6 bases). From germline, CDR1 is SEHNR and CDR2 FQNEAQ (reference sequence). Trimming stripped 5 bases from V and 3 bases from J, with 25 bases between. The CDR3 totals 18 residues. The CDR3 nucleotides read TGTGCCAGCAGCCCACGAATGAAACAGGGCCGGGGAGAAGAGACCCAGTACTTC. Translated: CASSPRMKQGRGEETQYF.

The genes are TRBV27 and TRBJ2-2; 8 bases agree with TRBD2. CDR1 is MNHEY and CDR2 is SMNVEV in the germline V gene (reference sequence). The V and J ends lost 2 bases and 6 bases, in that order; junction bases with no gene match: 5. The CDR3 is 15 residues long. The CDR3 loop is CASSLVAGGPGELFF. CDR3 DNA: TGTGCCAGCAGTTTAGTGGCGGGGGGACCCGGGGAGCTGTTTTTT.

The V gene is TRBV18, the J gene TRBJ1-1, with D maybe TRBD1 (5 bases). In germline, CDR1 is KGHSH, CDR2 LQKENI. Deletions cut 6 bases from V and 0 bases from J, with 8 bases between. This CDR3 comprises 13 residues. In DNA, the CDR3 is TGTGCCAGCTCCACAGGCATGAACACTGAAGCTTTCTTT. The encoded protein is CASSTGMNTEAFF.

The chain combines TRBV5-1 with TRBJ1-1; unclear D gene. Germline CDR1 and CDR2: SGHRS and YFSETQ. V was pared by 0 bases and J by 0 bases, with 6 bases between. The CDR3 has 14 residues. This chain's CDR3 is CASSLDSLNTEAFF. As DNA, the CDR3 is TGCGCCAGCAGCTTGGACAGCCTGAACACTGAAGCTTTCTTT.

The genes are TRBV6-6 and TRBJ2-7; 9 positions agree with TRBD1. The V gene's germline CDR1 is MNHNY and CDR2 SVGAGI (reference sequence). This CDR3 spans 14 amino acids. V shed 4 bases, J shed 2 bases, and the junction held 3 bases outside the gene matches. The CDR3: CASSWRQGAYEQYF. The CDR3 region has the DNA TGTGCCAGCAGTTGGCGACAGGGGGCCTACGAGCAGTACTTC.

The V call is TRBV11-2, the J call TRBJ1-6; 8 bases match TRBD1. The CDR3 length is 16 residues. Per germline, CDR1 SGHAT and CDR2 FQNNGV. Trimming cost V 6 bases and J 6 bases; bases outside gene matches: 10. DNA for the CDR3: TGTGCCAGCAGAAGACAGGGGACTTTATTTAATTCACCCCTCCACTTT. Amino acid sequence: CASRRQGTLFNSPLHF.

This clone has just a few counts. The chain recombines TRBV11-2 with TRBJ1-1; 7 bases match TRBD1. Per germline, CDR1 SGHAT and CDR2 FQNNGV. The CDR3 runs to 15 residues. The junction had 9 bases not matched to a gene; V was cut back by 5 bases and J by 3 bases. The CDR3 DNA reads TGTGCCAGCAGCCAATCGGACAGGAGCGACACTGAAGCTTTCTTT. Translating gives CASSQSDRSDTEAFF.

The chain is built from TRBV7-9 and TRBJ2-5, with TRBD2 as a possible D gene (5 bases). CDR3 length: 15 residues. From germline, CDR1 is SEHNR and CDR2 FQNEAQ (reference sequence). Deletions cut 5 bases from V and 4 bases from J, with 17 bases between. The CDR3 DNA is TGTGCCAGCAGCCATATCACGGGATTAGTAGAGACCCAGTACTTC. Protein product: CASSHITGLVETQYF.

The V and J genes are TRBV2 and TRBJ1-1, with TRBD1 matching 7 bases. From germline, CDR1 is SNHLY and CDR2 FYNNEI. Losses at the gene ends were 2 bases for V and 1 base for J; bases not matched to a gene: 1. The CDR3 runs 14 residues. CDR3 sequence: CASSEHRGNTEAFF. Written as DNA, the CDR3 is TGTGCCAGCAGTGAACACAGGGGGAACACTGAAGCTTTCTTT.

This sequence joins TRBV9 and TRBJ2-5; 9 bases map to TRBD1. Germline CDR1 is SGDLS and CDR2 is YYNGEE. There are 12 residues in the CDR3. After removal of 0 bases from V and 11 bases from J, the junction contained 2 bases not matched to a gene. The CDR3 sequence: CASSVGTGEQYF. In DNA, the CDR3 is TGTGCCAGCAGCGTAGGGACAGGGGAGCAGTACTTC.